This T cell receptor (beta chain) was obtained from a study of cytomegalovirus exposure and HLA in healthy donors. Findings and caveats of the study: Whilst most TCR sequences proved rare, a subset of public TCRs occurred across many donors. According to a later analysis, donors in an Asian-associated ancestry cluster reportedly had fewer N-insertions than the approximately 730-donor mean. Investigators reported 150 to 200 TCR beta chains as tied to cytomegalovirus.

PCR was performed using 60 Vbeta and 13 Jbeta primers. Generated by immunoSEQ multiplex PCR, the TCRdb table keeps only in-frame clones and is missing some. The sample shows roughly 62,000 clones, and more than 2% sits with its ten largest clones. The CDR3 loop spans 16 amino acids. V was cut by 1 base and J by 4 bases, with 13 bases left in between. CDR1 is MNHNS and CDR2 is SASEGT in the germline V gene. With respect to this clone: The antigen remains undetermined.

This sequence joins TRBV6-1 and TRBJ2-2; TRBD2 might be the D (6 bases). The clonotype originates from a woman between 18 and 29 years old in good health and CMV-seronegative. Sequenced input: PBMCs. CDR3: CASSEEVRGVTGELFF. CDR3 coding DNA: TGTGCCAGCAGTGAAGAAGTGCGGGGTGTCACCGGGGAGCTGTTTTTT.